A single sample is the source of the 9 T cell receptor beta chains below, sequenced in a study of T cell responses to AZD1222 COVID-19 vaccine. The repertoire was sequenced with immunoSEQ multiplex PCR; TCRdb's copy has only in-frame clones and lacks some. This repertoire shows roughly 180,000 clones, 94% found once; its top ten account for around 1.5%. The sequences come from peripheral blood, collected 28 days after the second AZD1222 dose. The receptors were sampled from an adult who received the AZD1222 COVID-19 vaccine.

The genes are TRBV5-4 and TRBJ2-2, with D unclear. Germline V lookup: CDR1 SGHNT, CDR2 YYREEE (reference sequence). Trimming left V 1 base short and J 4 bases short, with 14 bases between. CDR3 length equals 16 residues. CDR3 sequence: CASSLPVAPTTGELFF. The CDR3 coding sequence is TGTGCCAGCAGCTTGCCGGTCGCCCCAACCACCGGGGAGCTGTTTTTT.

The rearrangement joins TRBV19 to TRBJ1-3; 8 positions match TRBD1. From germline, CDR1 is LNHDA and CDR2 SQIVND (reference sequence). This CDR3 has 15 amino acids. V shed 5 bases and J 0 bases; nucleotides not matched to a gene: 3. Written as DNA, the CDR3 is TGTGCCAGTAGTGTAACAGGGGGCTCTGGAAACACCATATATTTT. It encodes CASSVTGGSGNTIYF.

Here the CDR3 reads CASSLDGTGNQPQHF. CDR3 sequence (DNA): TGTGCCAGCAGCTTAGATGGGACAGGCAATCAGCCCCAGCATTTT. This chain links TRBV11-3 with TRBJ1-5; 7 bases match TRBD1. Germline CDR1 is SGHNT and CDR2 is YENEEA. V lost 0 bases, J lost 2 bases, and 1 base stayed unmatched. The CDR3 contains 15 residues.

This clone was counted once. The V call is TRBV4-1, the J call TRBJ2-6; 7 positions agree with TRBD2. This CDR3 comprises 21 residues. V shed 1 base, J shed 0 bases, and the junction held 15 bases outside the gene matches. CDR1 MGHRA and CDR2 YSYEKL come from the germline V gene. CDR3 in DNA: TGCGCCAGCAGCCAAGGAAGGGCTAGCGGAGCCTTTCCCTCTGGGGCCAACGTCCTGACTTTC. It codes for CASSQGRASGAFPSGANVLTF.

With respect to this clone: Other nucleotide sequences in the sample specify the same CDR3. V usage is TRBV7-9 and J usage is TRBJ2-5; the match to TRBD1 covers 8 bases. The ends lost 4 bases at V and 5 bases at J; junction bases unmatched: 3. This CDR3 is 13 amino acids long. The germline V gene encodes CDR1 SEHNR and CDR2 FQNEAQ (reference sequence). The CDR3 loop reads CASSSRGPETQYF. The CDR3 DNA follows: TGTGCCAGCAGCTCCAGGGGGCCGGAGACCCAGTACTTC.

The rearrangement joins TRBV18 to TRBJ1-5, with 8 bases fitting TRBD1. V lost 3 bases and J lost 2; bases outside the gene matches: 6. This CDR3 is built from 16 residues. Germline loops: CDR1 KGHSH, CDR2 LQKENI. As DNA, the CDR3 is TGTGCCAGCTCACCGGGGACAGGCCCGGGCAATCAGCCCCAGCATTTT. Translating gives CASSPGTGPGNQPQHF.

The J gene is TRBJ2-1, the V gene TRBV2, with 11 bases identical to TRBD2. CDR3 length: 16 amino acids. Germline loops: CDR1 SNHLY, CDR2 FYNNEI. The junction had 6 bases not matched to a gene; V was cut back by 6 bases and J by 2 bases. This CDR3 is CASRDGLAGPYNEQFF. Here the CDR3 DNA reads TGTGCCAGCAGGGACGGACTAGCGGGTCCCTACAATGAGCAGTTCTTC.

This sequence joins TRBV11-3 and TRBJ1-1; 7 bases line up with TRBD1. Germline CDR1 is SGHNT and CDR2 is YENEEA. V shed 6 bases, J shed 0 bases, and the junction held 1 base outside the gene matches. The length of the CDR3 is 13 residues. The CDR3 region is CASSTGVNTEAFF. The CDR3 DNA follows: TGTGCCAGCAGTACAGGGGTGAACACTGAAGCTTTCTTT.

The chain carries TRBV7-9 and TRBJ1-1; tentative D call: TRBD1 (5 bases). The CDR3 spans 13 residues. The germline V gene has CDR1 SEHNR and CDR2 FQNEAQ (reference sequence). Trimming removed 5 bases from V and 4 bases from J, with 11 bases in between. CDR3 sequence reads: CASSPGRSTEAFF. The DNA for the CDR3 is TGTGCCAGCAGCCCGGGACGGAGCACTGAAGCTTTCTTT.